The rows below give T cell receptor beta chains drawn from one sample of a study of blood T cell repertoires in COVID-19. TCRdb keeps only in-frame clones here, not all; method: immunoSEQ multiplex PCR. This repertoire shows approximately 240,000 clones, around 80% found once; its top ten account for over 4.5%. The sequencing sample was made of peripheral blood. Receptors were obtained from a human donor in a cohort sampled during active COVID-19. The CDR3 runs from the conserved cysteine through the conserved F or W. Fields, in order: J gene, clone size, CDR3 length, V gene, D gene, CDR3 protein, CDR3 DNA. A D gene is named only where the DNA matches it firmly. Clone size is not always given. Where it is, it says once, few, many or a class for expanded clones.

TRBJ1-6 | . | 14 | TRBV6-5 | . | CASTVYGEDSPLHF | TGTGCCAGCACCGTATACGGGGAAGATTCACCCCTCCACTTT
TRBJ1-4 | . | 13 | TRBV30 | TRBD1 | CAWRRTGGEKLFF | TGTGCCTGGAGACGGACAGGGGGTGAAAAACTGTTTTTT
TRBJ2-5 | . | 15 | TRBV9 | TRBD1 | CASSVAGGRQETQYF | TGTGCCAGCAGCGTAGCAGGGGGAAGGCAAGAGACCCAGTACTTC
TRBJ1-1 | . | 13 | TRBV5-1 | . | CASSASRNTEAFF | TGCGCCAGCAGCGCCTCCAGGAACACTGAAGCTTTCTTT
TRBJ2-5 | . | 14 | TRBV10-2 | TRBD1 | CASTSGTGEETQYF | TGCGCCAGCACATCCGGGACAGGGGAAGAGACCCAGTACTTC
TRBJ2-1 | once | 14 | TRBV7-2 | . | CASSLGRLDNEQFF | TGTGCCAGCAGCTTAGGGAGGCTGGACAATGAGCAGTTCTTC
TRBJ2-3 | . | 15 | TRBV2 | . | CASERVGDSTDTQYF | TGTGCCAGCGAGCGGGTTGGGGATAGCACAGATACGCAGTATTTT
TRBJ1-6 | . | 17 | TRBV5-6 | . | CASSPTEGGSYNSPLHF | TGTGCCAGCAGCCCAACGGAAGGGGGCTCCTATAATTCACCCCTCCACTTT
TRBJ2-7 | . | 18 | TRBV4-1 | TRBD2 | CASSQDPTSGRGSYEQYF | TGCGCCAGCAGCCAAGATCCTACTAGCGGGAGAGGTTCCTACGAGCAGTACTTC
TRBJ2-7 | . | 15 | TRBV15 | TRBD2 | CATSKGLASTDEQYF | TGTGCCACCAGCAAGGGACTAGCGTCTACCGACGAGCAGTACTTC
TRBJ2-7 | . | 15 | TRBV19 | TRBD1 | CASRRAQGNAYEQYF | TGTGCCAGTAGGAGGGCACAGGGGAATGCCTACGAGCAGTACTTC
TRBJ2-3 | . | 14 | TRBV11-2 | . | CASSQSPSSDTQYF | TGTGCCAGCAGCCAAAGCCCTAGCTCAGATACGCAGTATTTT
TRBJ2-7 | . | 14 | TRBV6-5 | TRBD2 | CASFSTSGVYEQYF | TGTGCCAGTTTCTCGACTAGCGGGGTATACGAGCAGTACTTC
TRBJ2-7 | few | 15 | TRBV25-1 | TRBD1 | CASSDAGTGNYEQYF | TGTGCCAGCAGTGATGCCGGGACAGGGAACTACGAGCAGTACTTC
TRBJ1-3 | . | 14 | TRBV2 | . | CASREGRIDGTIYF | TGTGCCAGCAGGGAAGGCAGGATAGATGGCACCATATATTTT
TRBJ2-2 | . | 16 | TRBV5-1 | . | CASSLARSANTGELFF | TGCGCCAGCAGCTTGGCCCGGTCCGCGAACACCGGGGAGCTGTTTTTT
TRBJ2-4 | . | 19 | TRBV7-2 | TRBD1 | CASSLEGQGSTIAKNIQYF | TGTGCCAGCAGCTTAGAGGGACAGGGGTCAACCATAGCCAAAAACATTCAGTACTTC
TRBJ1-1 | . | 14 | TRBV5-1 | . | CASSLPGRNTEAFF | TGCGCCAGCAGCTTGCCCGGGAGGAACACTGAAGCTTTCTTT
TRBJ1-5 | . | 13 | TRBV6-5 | . | CASRAGSNQPQHF | TGTGCCAGCAGGGCGGGGAGCAATCAGCCCCAGCATTTT
TRBJ1-2 | . | 15 | TRBV9 | TRBD1 | CASSPQGASNYGYTF | TGTGCCAGCAGCCCACAGGGGGCGTCTAACTATGGCTACACCTTC
TRBJ1-4 | . | 14 | TRBV30 | TRBD1 | CAWSVGTGREKLFF | TGTGCCTGGAGTGTTGGGACAGGGAGGGAAAAACTGTTTTTT
TRBJ2-7 | . | 15 | TRBV2 | . | CASRNQRGGGYEQYF | TGTGCCAGCAGGAATCAGCGCGGGGGCGGATACGAGCAGTACTTC
TRBJ2-7 | few | 14 | TRBV10-3 | TRBD1 | CAISELWGQDEQYF | TGTGCCATCAGTGAGTTGTGGGGACAGGATGAGCAGTACTTC
TRBJ2-7 | . | 17 | TRBV9 | TRBD2 | CASSVGLAGLSSYEQYF | TGTGCCAGCAGCGTAGGGTTAGCGGGGCTGAGCTCCTACGAGCAGTACTTC
TRBJ2-7 | . | 16 | TRBV5-1 | TRBD2 | CASSLAGLAGVSEQYF | TGCGCCAGCAGCTTGGCGGGACTAGCGGGAGTGAGTGAGCAGTACTTC
TRBJ1-5 | . | 15 | TRBV7-6 | TRBD1 | CASSSGQGTSQPQHF | TGTGCCAGCAGCTCCGGACAGGGAACGAGTCAGCCCCAGCATTTT
TRBJ2-1 | . | 15 | TRBV19 | TRBD1 | CASSIDQGANNEQFF | TGTGCCAGTAGTATTGATCAGGGGGCGAATAATGAGCAGTTCTTC
TRBJ2-5 | . | 14 | TRBV5-4 | TRBD2 | CASSPGLAEETQYF | TGTGCCAGCTCCCCAGGGCTAGCGGAAGAGACCCAGTACTTC
TRBJ1-2 | . | 13 | TRBV5-1 | . | CASSSTGVGGYTF | TGCGCCAGCAGCTCCACGGGAGTAGGAGGCTACACCTTC
TRBJ1-1 | . | 15 | TRBV10-3 | TRBD1 | CAISGPDRGNTEAFF | TGTGCCATCAGTGGCCCGGACAGGGGGAACACTGAAGCTTTCTTT
TRBJ2-2 | . | 13 | TRBV14 | . | CASSLQGTGELFF | TGTGCCAGCAGCCTACAGGGTACCGGGGAGCTGTTTTTT
TRBJ2-7 | few | 13 | TRBV5-8 | . | CASSGRDSYEQYF | TGTGCCAGCAGCGGACGGGACTCCTACGAGCAGTACTTC
TRBJ2-5 | . | 17 | TRBV6-2/TRBV6-3 | TRBD2 | CASSYRLAGVAQETQYF | TGTGCCAGCAGTTATAGGCTAGCGGGAGTCGCCCAAGAGACCCAGTACTTC
TRBJ2-4 | . | 19 | TRBV10-3 | . | CAISGTPGHRGPAKNIQYF | TGTGCCATCAGTGGGACCCCGGGACACCGGGGCCCAGCCAAAAACATTCAGTACTTC
TRBJ2-1 | . | 12 | TRBV18 | . | CASSSSVHEQFF | TGTGCCAGCTCATCTAGCGTCCATGAGCAGTTCTTC
TRBJ2-3 | . | 17 | TRBV7-2 | TRBD2 | CASSLGTSGGATDTQYF | TGTGCCAGCAGCTTAGGGACTAGCGGGGGGGCCACAGATACGCAGTATTTT
TRBJ2-3 | . | 16 | TRBV2 | TRBD2 | CASSELGLAGRDTQYF | TGTGCCAGCAGTGAGCTGGGGCTAGCGGGAAGAGATACGCAGTATTTT
TRBJ1-5 | . | 16 | TRBV19 | TRBD1 | CASIESTGRIHQPQHF | TGTGCCAGTATCGAGTCGACAGGGAGGATTCATCAGCCCCAGCATTTT
TRBJ1-4 | once | 11 | TRBV20-1 | TRBD1 | CSAQDREKLFF | TGCAGTGCCCAGGACAGGGAAAAACTGTTTTTT
TRBJ1-5 | . | 14 | TRBV10-1 | TRBD1 | CASSEGGQGQPQHF | TGCGCCAGCAGTGAGGGGGGACAGGGACAGCCCCAGCATTTT
TRBJ2-3 | . | 16 | TRBV7-2 | TRBD1 | CASSSLGQGAGDTQYF | TGTGCCAGCAGCTCCCTGGGACAGGGGGCTGGAGATACGCAGTATTTT
TRBJ1-2 | . | 13 | TRBV18 | . | CASSRSQNYGYTF | TGTGCCAGCTCACGTTCTCAGAACTATGGCTACACCTTC
TRBJ1-5 | . | 12 | TRBV19 | . | CASSTGSNTQHF | TGTGCCAGTAGTACCGGGTCCAATACCCAGCATTTT
TRBJ1-3 | once | 15 | TRBV6-1 | . | CASSEAWQSGNTIYF | TGTGCCAGCAGTGAAGCTTGGCAGTCTGGAAACACCATATATTTT
TRBJ2-6 | . | 14 | TRBV28 | TRBD2 | CASGAGAGANVLTF | TGTGCCAGCGGGGCGGGAGCCGGGGCCAACGTCCTGACTTTC
TRBJ2-7 | . | 16 | TRBV11-1 | TRBD1 | CASSSQGDAFVYEQYF | TGTGCCAGCAGCTCCCAGGGGGACGCCTTCGTCTACGAGCAGTACTTC